This T cell receptor (beta chain) was obtained from a study of T-cell reconstitution after alpha-beta-depleted transplantation in children (dated by TCRdb to about 2016). Regarding the complete study: Using TCR repertoire profiling, the study quantitatively followed how T-cell immune reconstitution unfolded in children after TCRalphabeta/CD19-depleted allogeneic hematopoietic cell transplantation.

Library preparation used PCR. Sequencing was carried out with an Illumina HiSeq 2500. TCR libraries were prepared with molecular barcoding, using unique molecular identifiers to normalize TCRbeta repertoire quantification. TCRdb trimmed the raw reads at Q25, called clones with MiXCR and kept productive beta chains. Entries that share a CDR3 protein sequence are merged under the most common genes and DNA. The sample table contains about 120,000 distinct CDR3 sequences; only one count was recorded for over 9% of them. Less than 10% of the sample lies in the top ten. At least ten counts were recorded for this clonotype. Which antigen it targets is not known. Nothing much larger sits one base from this clone, and base qualities are not available. At the junction V is shortened by 2 bases and J by 0 bases; bases outside the gene matches: 19. The CDR3, from cysteine to phenylalanine, totals 21 residues. Just CDR3 DNA is preserved here, 63 bases in frame from base 1. Reading the germline V gene gives CDR1 MDHEN and CDR2 SYDVKM.

The chain is encoded by TRBV28 joined to TRBJ2-1; 7 central bases correspond to TRBD2. The material sequenced was PBMCs from the stem cell graft donor, taken from the stem cell graft. This receptor was taken from a human donor who donated a stem cell graft to a child with acute lymphoblastic leukemia. The bases are TGTGCCAGCAGTTTACCTCTGATCTCAAGACTAGCTCAGAGCTCCTACAATGAGCAGTTCTTC. Translation gives CASSLPLISRLAQSSYNEQFF.